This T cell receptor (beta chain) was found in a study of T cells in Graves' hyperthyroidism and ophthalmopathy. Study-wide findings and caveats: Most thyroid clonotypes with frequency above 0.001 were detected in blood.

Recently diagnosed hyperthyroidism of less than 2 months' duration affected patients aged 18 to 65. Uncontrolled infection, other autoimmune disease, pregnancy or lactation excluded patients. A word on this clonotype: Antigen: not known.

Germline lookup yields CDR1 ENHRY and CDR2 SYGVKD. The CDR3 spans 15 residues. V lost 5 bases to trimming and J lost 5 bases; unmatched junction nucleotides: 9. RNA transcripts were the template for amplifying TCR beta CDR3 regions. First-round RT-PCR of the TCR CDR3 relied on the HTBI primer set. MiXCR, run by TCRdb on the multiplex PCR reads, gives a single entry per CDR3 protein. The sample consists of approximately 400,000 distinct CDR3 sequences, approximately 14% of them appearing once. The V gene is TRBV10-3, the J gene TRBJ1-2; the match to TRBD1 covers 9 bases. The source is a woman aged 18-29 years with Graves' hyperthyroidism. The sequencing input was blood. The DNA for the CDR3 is TGTGCCATCAGTCTCCGGGACAGGGACGAATATGGCTACACCTTC. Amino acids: CAISLRDRDEYGYTF.